This T cell receptor (beta chain) is drawn from a study of blood T cells in healthy people across ages. Study-level points and caveats: Higher diversity and more naive CD4+ cells were features of long-lived donors, compared to aged donors.

With respect to this clonotype: Antigen specificity is unknown.

A second PCR, run for about 7 to 11 cycles, used a sample-barcoded 5' primer plus a J-beta primer mix. TCRdb called the 5' RACE reads again in MiXCR, with one record for every CDR3 protein. The table lists some 800,000 distinct CDR3 sequences, about 25% of them singletons. The V end was cut by 6 bases, the J end by 5 bases, with 10 bases between. The CDR3 is 12 residues long. Germline V gene sequence: CDR1 SQVTM, CDR2 ANQGSEA. The data were also submitted as part of a second study, on T cells of mothers and their children. Per that study: Researchers put all of the extracted RNA into cDNA synthesis, using around 1.5 ug per 15 ul. From each mother came over 10 million TCR beta CDR3 reads, and from each child came about 3 million.

The rearrangement links TRBV29-1 to TRBJ1-4; D gene unclear. The receptor was isolated from a boy aged 5 to 17 in good health. Sequenced material: blood. CDR3 nucleotide sequence: TGCAGCGTCGGACGGCAAAATGAAAAACTGTTTTTT. Translation: CSVGRQNEKLFF.